The 6 T cell receptor beta chains reported below all come from one sample, sequenced in a study of control samples from healthy donors and cancer patients (dated by TCRdb to between 2020 and 2021). The library relied on the immunoSEQ multiplex PCR assay. This immuneACCESS table, as held by TCRdb, lists in-frame sequences with V and J called but not all clones. Of the missing ones, under half trace to an unresolved V gene in checked studies; the others have no known cause. For this sample there are 15,000 or so clones; more than 85% appear just once. Under 15% of the sample rests with the top ten. Sequenced input: PBMCs. The receptor source for this set is a man aged 80 or over with lung cancer.

V is TRBV3-1 (or the pseudogene TRBV3-2) and J is TRBJ2-3; TRBD2 agrees at 7 bases. Germline CDR1 and CDR2: LGHDT and YNNKEL (reference sequence). Losses at the gene ends were 3 bases for V and 6 bases for J; bases not matched to a gene: 3. CDR3 length: 13 residues. The CDR3 is CASSHSGGDTQYF. CDR3 in DNA: TGTGCCAGCAGCCATTCGGGAGGCGATACGCAGTATTTT.

The V and J genes are TRBV7-2 and TRBJ2-5, with 7 bases lining up with TRBD1. Germline values: CDR1 SGHTA, CDR2 FQGNSA. The CDR3 totals 14 residues. The V segment lost 3 bases and the J segment 3 bases; nucleotides outside the gene matches: 4. The CDR3 DNA sequence: TGTGCCAGCAGCTTTAACAGGGGCGAAGAGACCCAGTACTTC. Amino acid sequence: CASSFNRGEETQYF.

V usage is TRBV10-3 and J usage is TRBJ2-7; 8 positions match TRBD1. Germline V CDR1 and CDR2: ENHRY, SYGVKD. The CDR3 spans 15 residues. Trimming removed 7 bases from V and 0 bases from J; junction bases left unmatched: 8. The CDR3 spells CAIKGTGLSSYEQYF. For the CDR3, the DNA is TGTGCCATCAAGGGGACAGGACTTAGCTCCTACGAGCAGTACTTC.

The V call is TRBV7-2, the J call TRBJ1-4, with D possibly being TRBD1 (5 bases). Germline-derived CDR1 and CDR2 are SGHTA and FQGNSA. The CDR3 is 15 amino acids. The V end lost 4 bases, the J end lost 5 bases, and 14 bases lay between the germline ends. CDR3 sequence (DNA): TGTGCCAGCAGCTGGGACGCAGGCCCAAATGAAAAACTGTTTTTT. It codes for CASSWDAGPNEKLFF.

This chain uses TRBV9 with TRBJ1-3, with D perhaps matching TRBD1 (6 bases). There are 19 residues in the CDR3. Trimming stripped 3 bases from V and 1 base from J, with 23 bases between. Germline CDR1 reads SGDLS; CDR2 reads YYNGEE. The CDR3, as DNA: TGTGCCAGCAGCGCGACGGTGACTGGGGGCGGCAGTTCTGGAAACACCATATATTTT. It yields the protein CASSATVTGGGSSGNTIYF.

The gene calls are TRBV7-2 and TRBJ2-5; D is unclear. This CDR3 is 12 amino acids long. The V end lost 3 bases, the J end lost 4 bases, and 6 bases lay between the germline ends. Germline values: CDR1 SGHTA, CDR2 FQGNSA. The CDR3 loop reads CASSFGIETQYF. CDR3 in DNA: TGTGCCAGCAGCTTTGGGATAGAGACCCAGTACTTC.